The T cell receptor beta chain described here comes from a study of T cells in Graves' hyperthyroidism and ophthalmopathy. The TCR beta CDR3 regions underwent amplification using RNA transcripts as the source. First-round RT-PCR of the TCR CDR3 relied on the HTBI primer set. TCRdb used MiXCR to reprocess the multiplex PCR reads, holding one entry per CDR3 protein. The table includes hundreds of thousands of distinct CDR3 sequences, about 15% detected once. Ten or more counts support this clonotype. Its specificity is not known. Study findings and constraints: A model using 13 V-J features told ophthalmopathy apart from stable hyperthyroidism.

This CDR3 is 14 amino acids long. V dropped 3 bases and J dropped 3 bases, with 9 bases sitting between them. The chain joins TRBV12-3 or TRBV12-4 to TRBJ1-5; D unresolved. The receptor comes from a man aged 18 to 35 with Graves' ophthalmopathy. Sequenced material: blood. CDR3 DNA: TGTGCCAGCAGTTTGAACGGACCCAATCAGCCCCAGCATTTT. Amino acid sequence: CASSLNGPNQPQHF.